Presented here are 22 T cell receptor beta chains from one specimen sequenced in a study of cytomegalovirus exposure and HLA in healthy donors. PCR was performed using 60 Vbeta and 13 Jbeta primers. Sequenced by immunoSEQ multiplex PCR; TCRdb stores in-frame clones only, minus some. Of 130,000 or so clones listed, around 80% are singletons. Material for sequencing was PBMCs. Receptors originate from a man aged 35 to 55 in good health and CMV-seronegative.

This clone has more than one count but fewer than ten. This chain uses TRBV5-1 with TRBJ1-1; no clear D. V gave up 5 bases and J gave up 2 bases, with 10 bases separating them. The CDR3 covers 13 residues. CDR1 and CDR2 from the germline V gene are SGHRS and YFSETQ. This CDR3 reads CASSSQSNTEAFF. The CDR3, as DNA: TGCGCCAGCAGTTCACAGAGCAACACTGAAGCTTTCTTT.

The chain employs TRBV5-4 and TRBJ2-3; 12 nucleotides match TRBD1. There are 17 residues in the CDR3. With 3 bases clipped from V and 8 bases from J, the junction kept 13 bases outside the gene matches. Looked up from germline, CDR1 is SGHNT and CDR2 is YYREEE (reference sequence). The CDR3 spells CASSSWTGTGGSGTQYF. In DNA form, the CDR3 reads TGTGCCAGCAGCTCATGGACCGGGACAGGGGGCTCGGGTACGCAGTATTTT.

The chain couples TRBV28 to TRBJ2-1; 8 nucleotides match TRBD2. Germline assignment: CDR1 MDHEN and CDR2 SYDVKM. The CDR3 runs to 19 residues. V lost 3 bases to trimming and J lost 0 bases; unmatched junction nucleotides: 13. The CDR3 DNA is TGTGCCAGCAGTTTTAGCGGGGCTCTACTGGGACACTCCTACAATGAGCAGTTCTTC. Protein sequence: CASSFSGALLGHSYNEQFF.

This chain joins TRBV10-3 and TRBJ1-2; D uncertain. The germline V gene encodes CDR1 ENHRY and CDR2 SYGVKD. The CDR3 spans 13 residues. V shed 10 bases and J shed 3 bases, with 15 bases lying between them. As DNA, the CDR3 is TGTGCCAGCGCAATGAGACAAGACTATGGCTACACCTTC. Residues: CASAMRQDYGYTF.

Here the CDR3 reads CASSYQGTGWADTQYF. The DNA of the CDR3 is TGTGCCAGCAGTTACCAGGGGACAGGGTGGGCAGATACGCAGTATTTT. This chain joins TRBV6-5 and TRBJ2-3; 9 nucleotides match TRBD1. The CDR3 totals 16 residues. V was clipped by 2 bases and J by 4 bases; unmatched bases: 7. Per the germline V gene, CDR1 is MNHEY and CDR2 is SVGAGI.

The chain is built from TRBV19 and TRBJ2-5, with 9 positions matching TRBD2. The CDR3 is 15 amino acids. Germline CDR1 is LNHDA and CDR2 is SQIVND (reference sequence). V lost 3 bases and J lost 5; bases outside the gene matches: 7. The CDR3 nucleotides read TGTGCCAGTAGTATGTACTGGACTAGCGTGGAGACCCAGTACTTC. Protein sequence: CASSMYWTSVETQYF.

This chain links TRBV7-3 with TRBJ2-3, with TRBD2 as a possible D gene (5 bases). Trimming left V 0 bases short and J 0 bases short, with 13 bases between. The CDR3 runs to 17 residues. Germline V gene lookup returns CDR1 SGHTA and CDR2 FQGTGA. This CDR3 reads CASSLTGAVHSTDTQYF. CDR3 DNA: TGTGCCAGCAGCTTAACAGGAGCGGTGCATAGCACAGATACGCAGTATTTT.

This chain connects TRBV5-1 to TRBJ1-1; a weak D match, TRBD1 (5 bases). From germline, CDR1 is SGHRS and CDR2 YFSETQ. Trimming removed 0 bases from V and 1 base from J, with 10 bases in between. The CDR3 totals 15 residues. CDR3 in amino acids: CASSLEGITNTEAFF. DNA for the CDR3: TGCGCCAGCAGCTTGGAGGGGATTACGAACACTGAAGCTTTCTTT.

This clone occurred once. The rearrangement links TRBV4-1 to TRBJ2-7; 10 bases agree with TRBD2. This CDR3 is built from 17 residues. Trimming removed 0 bases from V and 0 bases from J; junction bases left unmatched: 5. Looked up from germline, CDR1 is MGHRA and CDR2 is YSYEKL. CDR3 loop: CASSQERASGGSYEQYF. The CDR3 DNA sequence: TGCGCCAGCAGCCAAGAGAGGGCTAGCGGGGGCTCCTACGAGCAGTACTTC.

The chain combines TRBV7-9 with TRBJ2-7, with no clear D. Germline lookup yields CDR1 SEHNR and CDR2 FQNEAQ (reference sequence). Trimming stripped 4 bases from V and 5 bases from J, with 21 bases between. The CDR3 length is 16 residues. CDR3: CASSSPAGQTIDEQYF. The CDR3 coding sequence is TGTGCCAGCAGCTCACCCGCAGGCCAAACGATCGACGAGCAGTACTTC.

This clone was found once. The V gene is TRBV6-1, the J gene TRBJ1-2; no clear D gene. This CDR3 comprises 15 residues. Germline values: CDR1 MNHNS, CDR2 SASEGT. The V gene lost 1 base and the J gene lost 4 bases, with 13 bases spanning the gap. This CDR3 is CASSEDSIFPYGYTF. CDR3 DNA: TGTGCCAGCAGTGAAGATAGCATTTTTCCCTATGGCTACACCTTC.

The rearrangement links TRBV9 to TRBJ1-1; possible D gene TRBD1, 5 bases. Germline V CDR1 and CDR2: SGDLS, YYNGEE. V lost 1 base, J lost 1 base, and 14 bases lay in between. The CDR3 runs to 16 residues. The CDR3 protein is CASSVSGAAGNTEAFF. DNA of the CDR3: TGTGCCAGCAGCGTAAGTGGGGCGGCAGGGAACACTGAAGCTTTCTTT.

The chain carries TRBV5-8 and TRBJ1-5; D perhaps matches TRBD1 (6 bases). Germline lookup yields CDR1 SGHTS and CDR2 YDEGEE. V was cut by 4 bases and J by 1 base, with 12 bases left in between. The CDR3 runs to 15 residues. The CDR3 DNA reads as TGTGCCAGCAGCGAGGGGGATTTCAGCAATCAGCCCCAGCATTTT. Its translation is CASSEGDFSNQPQHF.

This chain links TRBV27 with TRBJ2-3; the D gene is possibly TRBD2 (6 bases). Germline lookup yields CDR1 MNHEY and CDR2 SMNVEV (reference sequence). The CDR3 spans 16 residues. The V and J ends lost 6 bases and 2 bases respectively, with 18 bases between them. DNA for the CDR3: TGTGCCAGCAGGCCCCGAGCGGGTGGCTTCACAGATACGCAGTATTTT. Amino acid sequence: CASRPRAGGFTDTQYF.

The J gene is TRBJ1-3, the V gene TRBV7-6; D is uncertain. Trimming took 0 bases from V and 0 from J, leaving 6 bases between them. The CDR3 spans 15 residues. Germline CDR1 reads SGHVS; CDR2 reads FNYEAQ. The CDR3 here is CASSLAEFSGNTIYF. In DNA form, the CDR3 reads TGTGCCAGCAGCTTAGCGGAGTTCTCTGGAAACACCATATATTTT.

This chain uses TRBV27 with TRBJ2-1, with D unresolved. Per the germline V gene, CDR1 is MNHEY and CDR2 is SMNVEV (reference sequence). The CDR3 loop spans 11 amino acids. The V end was cut by 4 bases, the J end by 6 bases, with 4 bases between. The CDR3 here is CASSYRNEQFF. CDR3 coding DNA: TGTGCCAGCAGTTATCGCAATGAGCAGTTCTTC.

The chain employs TRBV6-5 and TRBJ1-2; 7 bases agree with TRBD1. Germline loops: CDR1 MNHEY, CDR2 SVGAGI. The trim removed 10 bases at V and 8 bases at J, leaving 16 bases unmatched. The CDR3 runs 14 residues. The CDR3 is CAIRDRERLKGYTF. In nucleotides, the CDR3 is TGTGCCATCCGAGACAGGGAAAGACTTAAAGGCTACACCTTC.

This chain uses TRBV10-1 with TRBJ2-1, with TRBD1 matching 9 bases. From germline, CDR1 is WNHNN and CDR2 SYGVQD (reference sequence). CDR3 length equals 14 residues. V was pared by 2 bases and J by 8 bases, with 4 bases of the junction left unmatched. The CDR3 region is CASSEGTGFDEQFF. The CDR3 DNA is TGCGCCAGCAGTGAGGGGACAGGGTTTGATGAGCAGTTCTTC.

This chain's CDR3 is CASSLGLLAGELFF. As DNA, the CDR3 is TGTGCCAGCAGCTTAGGGTTGCTAGCCGGGGAGCTGTTTTTT. The chain has TRBV13 and TRBJ2-2; D uncertain. The CDR3 consists of 14 residues. V gave up 0 bases and J gave up 6 bases, with 8 bases separating them. Germline values: CDR1 PRHDT, CDR2 FYEKMQ (reference sequence).

This clone occurred a few times. This chain uses TRBV7-8 with TRBJ1-4; no reliable D call. Germline V gene sequence: CDR1 SGHVS, CDR2 FQNEAQ. Trimming shortened V by 6 bases and J by 0 bases, and 20 bases separated the two germline ends. The CDR3 is made up of 18 amino acids. The CDR3 loop reads CASSLTRASDPTNEKLFF. CDR3 bases: TGTGCCAGCAGTTTAACGCGGGCGAGCGACCCAACTAATGAAAAACTGTTTTTT. Together with reference TRBV7-8 and TRBJ1-4, the CDR3 gives the full variable domain: GAGVSQSPRYKVAKRGQDVALRCDPISGHVSLFWYQQALGQGPEFLTYFQNEAQLDKSGLPSDRFFAERPEGSVSTLKIQRTQQEDSAVYLCASSLTRASDPTNEKLFFGSGTQLSVL.

The gene calls are TRBV5-4 and TRBJ1-1; 7 bases agree with TRBD1. Looked up from germline, CDR1 is SGHNT and CDR2 is YYREEE (reference sequence). This CDR3 is 14 amino acids long. With 4 bases clipped from V and 1 base from J, the junction kept 4 bases outside the gene matches. The CDR3 loop is CASSPGQQNTEAFF. The CDR3 DNA follows: TGTGCCAGCAGCCCGGGACAGCAGAACACTGAAGCTTTCTTT.

This clone has a handful of counts. The rearrangement joins TRBV27 to TRBJ1-2; perhaps TRBD1 as D (6 bases). The CDR3 contains 13 residues. The V end lost 5 bases, the J end lost 4 bases, and 11 bases lay between the germline ends. Germline CDR1 reads MNHEY; CDR2 reads SMNVEV (reference sequence). The CDR3 DNA sequence: TGTGCCAGCAGTGCACAGGGTCCCTATGGCTACACCTTC. This encodes CASSAQGPYGYTF.